This T cell receptor beta chain was sequenced in a study of somatic mutations in cytotoxic T cells in rheumatoid arthritis. At the level of the study: In some cases, T-cell populations stained with V beta antibodies were flow-sorted at nearly 100% purity, and these included V beta1+ cells sequenced for TCRB.

The study, taken as a whole, reports: Patients with rheumatoid arthritis, but not healthy controls, had CD8+ clonality that increased with age. The slight TRBV07 underrepresentation in rheumatoid arthritis patients received no adjustment for multiple comparisons.

To note about this clone: Its target is not known.

With median age about 54 years (range 21-70) and less than 60% female, healthy controls came from blood donor buffy coats. Assay: immunoSEQ multiplex PCR; the TCRdb copy retains only in-frame clones and omits some. The table has some 38,000 clones, roughly four fifths seen once; the top ten hold roughly 3.2%. Germline CDR1 SGHNT, CDR2 YYREEE (reference sequence). Trimming cost V 0 bases and J 4 bases; bases outside gene matches: 13. This CDR3 is built from 18 residues. The sample was CD8+ T cells sorted from blood. The receptor was isolated from a man aged 35-49 years in good health. V is TRBV5-4 and J is TRBJ1-2; TRBD1 matches at 9 bases. The CDR3 protein is CASSLGTGTGPGSYGYTF. CDR3 nucleotide sequence: TGTGCCAGCAGCTTGGGTACCGGGACAGGGCCTGGGAGCTATGGCTACACCTTC.